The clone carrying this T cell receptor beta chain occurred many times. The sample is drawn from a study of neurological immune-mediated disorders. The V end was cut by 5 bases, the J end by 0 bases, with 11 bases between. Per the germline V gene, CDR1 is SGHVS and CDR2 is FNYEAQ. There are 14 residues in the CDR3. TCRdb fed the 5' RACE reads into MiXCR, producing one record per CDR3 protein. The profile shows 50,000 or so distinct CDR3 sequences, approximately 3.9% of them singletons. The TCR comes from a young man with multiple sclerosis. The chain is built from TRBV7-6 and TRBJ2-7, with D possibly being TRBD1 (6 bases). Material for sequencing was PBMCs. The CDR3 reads CASSRTETSYEQYF. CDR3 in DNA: TGTGCCAGCAGCCGGACAGAAACCTCCTACGAGCAGTACTTC.